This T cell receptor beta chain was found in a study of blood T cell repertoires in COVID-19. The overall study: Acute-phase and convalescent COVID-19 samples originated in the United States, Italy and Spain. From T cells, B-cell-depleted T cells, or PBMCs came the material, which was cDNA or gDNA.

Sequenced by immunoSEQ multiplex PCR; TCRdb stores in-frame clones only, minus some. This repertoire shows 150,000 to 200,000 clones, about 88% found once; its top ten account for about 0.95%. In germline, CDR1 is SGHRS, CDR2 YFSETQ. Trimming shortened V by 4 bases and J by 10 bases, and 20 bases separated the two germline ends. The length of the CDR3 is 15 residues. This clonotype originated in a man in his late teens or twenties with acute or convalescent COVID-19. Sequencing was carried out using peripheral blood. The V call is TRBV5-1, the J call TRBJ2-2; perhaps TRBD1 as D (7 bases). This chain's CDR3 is CASSQLSRGVEELFF. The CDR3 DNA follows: TGCGCCAGCAGCCAACTTTCCAGGGGGGTCGAGGAGCTGTTTTTT.